Below are 29 T cell receptor beta chains sequenced from a single sample in a study of T cell responses to AZD1222 COVID-19 vaccine (dated by TCRdb to about 2021). Libraries were constructed by the immunoSEQ multiplex PCR assay. TCRdb re-hosts the immuneACCESS table, in-frame sequences only. Its copies lack some clones; in the studies checked, an unresolved V gene accounts for under half of them, and the cause for the rest is not known. This sample lists more than 95,000 clones; about 91% were detected once. The top ten clonotypes cover approximately 40% of the sample. The intended sense of this specimen's time point label: about 28 days (+/-7) after the second vaccine dose. Sequencing was performed on peripheral blood, taken 28 days after the second AZD1222 dose. These receptors came from an adult who received the AZD1222 COVID-19 vaccine.

This rearrangement joins TRBV7-9 to TRBJ2-7; TRBD1 aligns across 7 bases. J was trimmed by 5 bases and V by 0 bases; bases with no gene match: 7. The CDR3 covers 15 residues. Germline V gene data show CDR1 as SEHNR and CDR2 as FQNEAQ (reference sequence). In DNA, the CDR3 is TGTGCCAGCAGCTTAGCCCAACAGGGGCAAGACGAGCAGTACTTC. Encoded protein: CASSLAQQGQDEQYF.

J is TRBJ2-1 and V is TRBV15; a possible D gene is TRBD1 (5 bases). The ends were cut back, 3 bases at V and 9 bases at J, with 15 bases in the middle. Germline CDR1 LNHNV, CDR2 YYDKDF (reference sequence). The CDR3 is made up of 14 amino acids. The CDR3 here is CATSRIQQGVEQFF. The CDR3, as DNA: TGTGCCACCAGCAGGATACAGCAGGGCGTTGAGCAGTTCTTC. Using reference TRBV15 and TRBJ2-1 for the parts outside the CDR3, the full variable domain is DAMVIQNPRYQVTQFGKPVTLSCSQTLNHNVMYWYQQKSSQAPKLLFHYYDKDFNNEADTPDNFQSRRPNTSFCFLDIRSPGLGDTAMYLCATSRIQQGVEQFFGPGTRLTVL.

The genes are TRBV3-1 (or the pseudogene TRBV3-2) and TRBJ1-4, with no clear D. Deletions cut 1 base from V and 5 bases from J, with 11 bases between. Germline V gene lookup returns CDR1 LGHDT and CDR2 YNNKEL (reference sequence). This CDR3 region has 15 residues. As DNA, the CDR3 is TGTGCCAGCAGCCAAGGGTTAGGAGCGAATGAAAAACTGTTTTTT. The encoded protein is CASSQGLGANEKLFF.

The chain employs TRBV5-1 and TRBJ2-1, with D perhaps TRBD2 (6 bases). With 2 bases removed from V and 4 bases from J, the gap between germline ends came to 16 bases. The CDR3 length is 16 residues. The germline gives CDR1 SGHRS, CDR2 YFSETQ. Here the CDR3 reads CASSFRAGIPYNEQFF. CDR3 bases: TGCGCCAGCAGCTTTCGGGCGGGAATCCCTTACAATGAGCAGTTCTTC.

This rearrangement joins TRBV29-1 to TRBJ2-7; D gene uncertain. Trimming removed 0 bases at V and 7 bases at J, with 7 bases between. Per germline, CDR1 SQVTM and CDR2 ANQGSEA. The CDR3 extends over 11 amino acids. For the CDR3, the DNA is TGCAGCGTTGAAGATCCGAGGGAGCAGTACTTC. Translating it yields CSVEDPREQYF.

V usage is TRBV10-3 and J usage is TRBJ2-1; possibly TRBD1 or TRBD2 for D (5 bases each). The CDR3 totals 13 residues. Trimming left V 8 bases short and J 5 bases short, with 13 bases between. Germline CDR1 ENHRY, CDR2 SYGVKD. For the CDR3, the DNA is TGTGCCATCTGCCGGGACGGCAACAATGAGCAGTTCTTC. As protein: CAICRDGNNEQFF.

The chain uses TRBV6-5 and TRBJ2-1; D may be TRBD1 (5 bases). This CDR3 has 13 amino acids. CDR1 is MNHEY, CDR2 SVGAGI, per germline. Between the trimmed V and J ends, which lost 6 bases and 8 bases, there was a span of 14 bases. CDR3 amino acids: CASSQDTPDEQFF. In DNA, the CDR3 is TGTGCCAGCAGCCAGGACACCCCGGATGAGCAGTTCTTC.

This sequence joins TRBV10-3 and TRBJ2-1, with TRBD2 matching 9 bases. The germline V gene has CDR1 ENHRY and CDR2 SYGVKD. This CDR3 contains 14 residues. The junction had 6 bases not matched to a gene; V was cut back by 4 bases and J by 8 bases. The DNA for the CDR3 is TGTGCCATCAGTGCGGTTAGCGGGAGCTATGAGCAGTTCTTC. It is translated as CAISAVSGSYEQFF.

The chain is built from TRBV29-1 and TRBJ2-7; D may be TRBD1 or TRBD2 (6 bases each). Trimming left V 3 bases short and J 2 bases short, with 20 bases between. Germline V gene data show CDR1 as SQVTM and CDR2 as ANQGSEA. The CDR3 runs to 16 residues. The CDR3 region has the DNA TGCAGCGTTGAGTCGGGGGCGCTGGGTTCGGCCTACGAGCAGTACTTC. It translates to CSVESGALGSAYEQYF.

This clone was observed a single time. The chain has TRBV30 and TRBJ1-6; 7 nucleotides align to TRBD1. V was clipped by 4 bases and J by 6 bases; unmatched bases: 0. Germline V gene sequence: CDR1 GTSNPN, CDR2 SVGIG (reference sequence). The CDR3 has 12 residues. CDR3 nucleotide sequence: TGTGCCTGGAACAGGGGTAATTCACCCCTCCACTTT. Amino acid sequence: CAWNRGNSPLHF.

The CDR3 protein is CASSKSGGPSALTNTQYF. CDR3 nucleotide sequence: TGTGCCAGCAGCAAATCCGGTGGACCGTCCGCCCTAACGAATACGCAGTATTTT. The chain uses TRBV21-1 and TRBJ2-3. TRBV21-1 is listed as a pseudogene. The CDR3 has 18 amino acids.

A few counts support this clone. V usage is TRBV7-3 and J usage is TRBJ2-7; 10 nucleotides agree with TRBD2. Germline lookup yields CDR1 SGHTA and CDR2 FQGTGA. CDR3 length equals 15 residues. V lost 5 bases to trimming and J lost 1 base; unmatched junction nucleotides: 5. The CDR3, as DNA: TGTGCCAGCAGCCTCGGACTAGCGGCTTCCTACGAGCAGTACTTC. This translates into CASSLGLAASYEQYF.

V usage is TRBV28 and J usage is TRBJ2-5, with 15 bases matching TRBD2. CDR3 size: 17 residues. V shed 4 bases, J shed 2 bases, and the junction held 5 bases outside the gene matches. Germline CDR1 is MDHEN and CDR2 is SYDVKM. The CDR3 region is CASSWGTSGRRQETQYF. The CDR3 DNA sequence: TGTGCCAGCAGTTGGGGGACTAGCGGGAGGAGGCAAGAGACCCAGTACTTC.

This clone has a single count. The CDR3 region has the DNA TGTGCCAGCAGACGCCGGGGACAACGTGAAAAACTGTTTTTT. Translated, it gives CASRRRGQREKLFF. This chain uses TRBV27 with TRBJ1-4; TRBD1 is a possible D gene (6 bases). This CDR3 contains 14 residues. Trimming pared 6 bases from V and 7 bases from J, leaving 15 bases between. The V gene's germline CDR1 is MNHEY and CDR2 SMNVEV (reference sequence).

The V and J genes are TRBV7-8 and TRBJ1-2; no clear D. V was shortened by 0 bases and J by 4 bases, with 12 bases between the two germline ends. This CDR3 is 15 amino acids long. Germline lookup yields CDR1 SGHVS and CDR2 FQNEAQ. The CDR3, as DNA: TGTGCCAGCAGCTTAGCGGGTGAGGGCGGCTATGGCTACACCTTC. Residues: CASSLAGEGGYGYTF. Based on the CDR3 plus reference TRBV7-8 and TRBJ1-2, the full variable domain is GAGVSQSPRYKVAKRGQDVALRCDPISGHVSLFWYQQALGQGPEFLTYFQNEAQLDKSGLPSDRFFAERPEGSVSTLKIQRTQQEDSAVYLCASSLAGEGGYGYTFGSGTRLTVV.

In this sample, this clone turned up once. The V gene is TRBV21-1, the J gene TRBJ1-6. TRBV21-1 is labeled a pseudogene. This CDR3 region has 12 residues. CDR3 DNA sequence: TGTGCCAGCAGCGTCCGTAATTCACCCCTCCACTTT. Translation: CASSVRNSPLHF.

The CDR3, as DNA: TGTGCCAGCAGTTTTTTAAGGACTAACTCCTACGAGCAGTACTTC. It specifies CASSFLRTNSYEQYF. The chain recombines TRBV28 with TRBJ2-7; D perhaps matches TRBD2 (6 bases). CDR1 MDHEN and CDR2 SYDVKM come from the germline V gene. Trimming stripped 3 bases from V and 0 bases from J, with 12 bases between. This CDR3 comprises 15 residues.

The chain combines TRBV30 with TRBJ2-2; no clear D gene. Trimming left V 3 bases short and J 0 bases short, with 5 bases between. Germline CDR1 is GTSNPN and CDR2 is SVGIG (reference sequence). This CDR3 spans 13 amino acids. The CDR3 DNA is TGTGCCTGGAGGCCCTCGAACACCGGGGAGCTGTTTTTT. Its translation is CAWRPSNTGELFF.

This clone was counted only a few times. The J gene is TRBJ1-4, the V gene TRBV18; D unclear. V was pared by 5 bases and J by 4 bases, with 8 bases between. There are 13 residues in the CDR3. CDR1 and CDR2 (germline): KGHSH, LQKENI. CDR3 sequence: CASSEGFNEKLFF. The CDR3 coding sequence is TGTGCCAGCTCAGAAGGGTTTAATGAAAAACTGTTTTTT.

This chain uses TRBV27 with TRBJ2-7, with a tentative D call TRBD2 (5 bases). Germline CDR1 is MNHEY and CDR2 is SMNVEV (reference sequence). V was clipped by 6 bases and J by 0 bases, with 12 bases between them. The CDR3 sequence is 14 residues long. The CDR3 bases are TGTGCCAGCAGGGACTTGTCTTCCTCCTACGAGCAGTACTTC. This encodes CASRDLSSSYEQYF.

The chain joins TRBV24-1 to TRBJ1-1; D is perhaps TRBD1 (5 bases). V dropped 3 bases and J dropped 6 bases, with 7 bases sitting between them. Germline loops: CDR1 KGHDR, CDR2 SFDVKD. The CDR3 totals 12 residues. The chain's CDR3 is CATSDQGPEAFF. The CDR3 DNA sequence: TGTGCCACCAGTGATCAGGGACCTGAAGCTTTCTTT.

The V call is TRBV6-5, the J call TRBJ1-3, with 8 bases lining up with TRBD1. The CDR3 is 16 residues long. Per germline, CDR1 MNHEY and CDR2 SVGAGI. Unmatched junction bases numbered 7, after V lost 2 bases and J lost 4 bases. Here the CDR3 DNA reads TGTGCCAGCAGTTACACGGACAGGGTGGTAGGAAACACCATATATTTT. Its translation is CASSYTDRVVGNTIYF.

In its sample, this clone was seen once. The chain has TRBV13 and TRBJ2-7; D is uncertain. CDR1 and CDR2 (germline): PRHDT, FYEKMQ (reference sequence). The CDR3 consists of 13 residues. V gave up 5 bases and J gave up 2 bases, with 10 bases separating them. The CDR3, as DNA: TGTGCCAGCAGCCTATCACGGACCTACGAGCAGTACTTC. Its translation is CASSLSRTYEQYF. The full variable domain, rest sourced from reference TRBV13 and TRBJ2-7, is AAGVIQSPRHLIKEKRETATLKCYPIPRHDTVYWYQQGPGQDPQFLISFYEKMQSDKGSIPDRFSAQQFSDYHSELNMSSLELGDSALYFCASSLSRTYEQYFGPGTRLTVT.

The V call is TRBV3-1 (or the pseudogene TRBV3-2), the J call TRBJ1-2; 11 bases fit TRBD1. V was pared by 4 bases and J by 6 bases, with 7 bases of the junction left unmatched. Germline CDR1 LGHDT, CDR2 YNNKEL (reference sequence). The CDR3 covers 15 residues. This CDR3 is CASSPTGQGVHGYTF. For the CDR3, the DNA is TGTGCCAGCAGCCCAACGGGACAGGGGGTTCATGGCTACACCTTC.

The chain links TRBV11-2 to TRBJ2-7; 11 nucleotides line up with TRBD2. Looked up from germline, CDR1 is SGHAT and CDR2 is FQNNGV. The V and J ends lost 2 bases and 0 bases, in that order; junction bases with no gene match: 3. CDR3 length: 16 amino acids. The CDR3 reads CASSLYTSGSSYEQYF. The CDR3 nucleotides read TGTGCCAGCAGCTTATATACTAGCGGGAGCTCCTACGAGCAGTACTTC.

This clone appeared a few times. V and J are TRBV19 and TRBJ2-7; 9 bases map to TRBD1. The CDR3 is 15 amino acids. V dropped 5 bases and J dropped 5; count of bases not matched to a gene: 10. Per germline, CDR1 LNHDA and CDR2 SQIVND (reference sequence). CDR3 sequence (DNA): TGTGCCAGTAGTGTCCTCCGGGACAGGGTTAACGAGCAGTACTTC. Its translation: CASSVLRDRVNEQYF.

J is TRBJ1-2 and V is TRBV28; TRBD1 might be the D (6 bases). With 1 base removed from V and 7 bases from J, the gap between germline ends came to 13 bases. Germline lookup yields CDR1 MDHEN and CDR2 SYDVKM. The CDR3 runs to 14 residues. DNA of the CDR3: TGTGCCAGCAGTTTATACCGGGGGCCCGGTGGCTACACCTTC. Translating it yields CASSLYRGPGGYTF.

The chain has TRBV19 and TRBJ2-2, with TRBD1 as a possible D gene (6 bases). The CDR3 length is 14 residues. CDR1 is LNHDA, CDR2 SQIVND, per germline (reference sequence). With 5 bases removed from V and 6 bases from J, the gap between germline ends came to 13 bases. As DNA, the CDR3 is TGTGCCAGTAGTGTCAAGACAGGCCCCGGGGAGCTGTTTTTT. It specifies CASSVKTGPGELFF.

The gene calls are TRBV18 and TRBJ1-1, with 7 bases identical to TRBD1. V was clipped by 3 bases and J by 0 bases; unmatched bases: 13. The germline gives CDR1 KGHSH, CDR2 LQKENI. The CDR3 is made up of 18 amino acids. The CDR3 loop reads CASSPSKVPGGVNTEAFF. The DNA for the CDR3 is TGTGCCAGCTCACCTTCAAAAGTCCCAGGGGGGGTGAACACTGAAGCTTTCTTT.